One and the same sample provided the 24 T cell receptor beta chains below, sequenced in a study of blood T cell repertoires in COVID-19. The data were produced by immunoSEQ multiplex PCR, yet TCRdb's version contains in-frame clones alone and is incomplete. Among a few hundred thousand clones, around 87% were seen once, and the ten largest hold 5.5% to 8.5%. The sample consisted of PBMCs or T cells enriched from blood (not recorded which). These receptors came from a young man in a cohort exposed to, infected with or recovered from COVID-19 (not recorded which).

As DNA, the CDR3 is TGCGCCAGCAGCTTGGGACAACTCTTGGACGAGCAGTACTTC. Protein: CASSLGQLLDEQYF. The genes are TRBV5-1 and TRBJ2-7; D is ambiguous. V shed 0 bases and J shed 5 bases, with 12 bases lying between them. Per the germline V gene, CDR1 is SGHRS and CDR2 is YFSETQ. This CDR3 is built from 14 residues.

The V gene is TRBV28, the J gene TRBJ2-7, with D perhaps matching TRBD1 (6 bases). Germline lookup yields CDR1 MDHEN and CDR2 SYDVKM. V lost 5 bases to trimming and J lost 5 bases, with 16 bases between them. The CDR3 has 14 residues. CDR3 region: CASSPLLQGDEQYF. CDR3 bases: TGTGCCAGCAGTCCGCTCCTACAGGGAGACGAGCAGTACTTC. The variable domain in full, completed from reference TRBV28 and TRBJ2-7, reads DVKVTQSSRYLVKRTGEKVFLECVQDMDHENMFWYRQDPGLGLRLIYFSYDVKMKEKGDIPEGYSVSREKKERFSLILESASTNQTSMYLCASSPLLQGDEQYFGPGTRLTVT.

The chain is built from TRBV24-1 and TRBJ2-7; D possibly corresponds to TRBD1 (7 bases). CDR1 is KGHDR, CDR2 SFDVKD, per germline. The CDR3 contains 13 residues. Trimming cost V 5 bases and J 5 bases, with 12 bases left between them. This chain's CDR3 is CATSAGGLDEQYF. Written as DNA, the CDR3 is TGTGCCACCAGTGCAGGGGGACTCGACGAGCAGTACTTC.

The chain employs TRBV7-9 and TRBJ2-2, with 12 bases that match TRBD2. J lost 3 bases, V lost 4 bases, and 3 bases had no gene match. Germline V CDR1 and CDR2: SEHNR, FQNEAQ (reference sequence). The CDR3 length is 16 residues. In DNA form, the CDR3 reads TGTGCCAGCAGCTCTAGCGGGAGGGTCGACACCGGGGAGCTGTTTTTT. Its translation is CASSSSGRVDTGELFF.

The chain links TRBV9 to TRBJ2-2; 12 bases map to TRBD2. The CDR3 length is 15 residues. The V gene end was trimmed by 3 bases and the J gene end by 8 bases; junction bases not matched to a gene: 5. Germline CDR1 reads SGDLS; CDR2 reads YYNGEE. CDR3 loop: CASSASGRASGELFF. CDR3 in DNA: TGTGCCAGCAGCGCTAGCGGGAGGGCCTCTGGGGAGCTGTTTTTT.

The CDR3 DNA reads as TGTGCCATCAGTGAGTCGAACTCCGGGACAGTTGAAGCTTTCTTT. It codes for CAISESNSGTVEAFF. The chain recombines TRBV10-3 with TRBJ1-1; 7 bases fit TRBD1. The V and J ends lost 0 bases and 7 bases, in that order; junction bases with no gene match: 8. The CDR3 is 15 residues long. Germline V lookup: CDR1 ENHRY, CDR2 SYGVKD.

Many counts were recorded for this clone. V and J are TRBV7-9 and TRBJ1-1; D is unclear. V dropped 1 base and J dropped 5 bases, with 5 bases sitting between them. CDR1 SEHNR and CDR2 FQNEAQ come from the germline V gene (reference sequence). The CDR3 has 12 amino acids. In DNA form, the CDR3 reads TGTGCCAGCAGCTTAGTGTCGACTGAAGCTTTCTTT. This sequence encodes CASSLVSTEAFF.

The genes are TRBV19 and TRBJ1-5; D might be TRBD1 (6 bases). V lost 8 bases, J lost 0 bases, and 26 bases lay in between. This CDR3 has 19 residues. Germline V CDR1 and CDR2: LNHDA, SQIVND (reference sequence). CDR3 nucleotides: TGTGCCAGTTCTATCTCTATAGGACAGACACTTTATAGCAATCAGCCCCAGCATTTT. Residues: CASSISIGQTLYSNQPQHF.

DNA of the CDR3: TGTGCCAGCAGTATGGGGACTAGCGGCACAGATACGCAGTATTTT. Translation: CASSMGTSGTDTQYF. This chain connects TRBV27 to TRBJ2-3, with TRBD2 identical over 10 bases. J lost 1 base, V lost 5 bases, and 3 bases had no gene match. Germline CDR1 and CDR2: MNHEY and SMNVEV (reference sequence). This CDR3 comprises 15 residues.

V is TRBV7-3 and J is TRBJ2-1, with D possibly TRBD2 on 6 matching bases. The V end lost 2 bases, the J end lost 7 bases, and 21 bases lay between the germline ends. The CDR3 is 17 residues long. CDR1 and CDR2 (germline): SGHTA, FQGTGA. This CDR3 is CASSLFPGGIGLNEQFF. The CDR3 DNA reads as TGTGCCAGCAGCTTATTTCCGGGCGGGATCGGTTTGAATGAGCAGTTCTTC.

This clone appeared once. This sequence joins TRBV29-1 and TRBJ2-7; the D gene is possibly TRBD2 (6 bases). The length of the CDR3 is 13 residues. The V and J ends lost 7 bases and 0 bases respectively, with 13 bases between them. Germline CDR1 and CDR2: SQVTM and ANQGSEA. The CDR3 region is CSALTRNSYEQYF. DNA of the CDR3: TGCAGCGCCCTGACTAGAAACTCCTACGAGCAGTACTTC.

The chain employs TRBV9 and TRBJ2-5; 7 nucleotides line up with TRBD2. Germline lookup yields CDR1 SGDLS and CDR2 YYNGEE. The CDR3 has 17 residues. The junction had 15 bases not matched to a gene; V was cut back by 4 bases and J by 3 bases. In DNA, the CDR3 is TGTGCCAGCAGCCGTTCCGTGCTTGGGGGAGGGGAAGAGACCCAGTACTTC. Translating gives CASSRSVLGGGEETQYF.

The CDR3, as DNA: TGTGCCAGCAGTGAAATTAGAAACACCGGGGAGCTGTTTTTT. Encoded protein: CASSEIRNTGELFF. This chain connects TRBV6-1 to TRBJ2-2; no clear D. Trimming removed 2 bases at V and 2 bases at J, with 6 bases between. The CDR3 length is 14 residues. CDR1 and CDR2 (germline): MNHNS, SASEGT.

This clone was counted a few times. V usage is TRBV12-3 or TRBV12-4 and J usage is TRBJ2-7, with D perhaps matching TRBD2 (5 bases). Trimming took 4 bases from V and 5 from J, leaving 6 bases between them. This CDR3 is built from 11 residues. The CDR3 is CASSSRDEQYF. The CDR3, as DNA: TGTGCCAGCAGTTCGCGGGACGAGCAGTACTTC.

The chain employs TRBV28 and TRBJ1-5; 8 nucleotides match TRBD1. V shed 10 bases and J 1 base; nucleotides not matched to a gene: 6. Looked up from germline, CDR1 is MDHEN and CDR2 is SYDVKM. The CDR3 has 14 amino acids. The CDR3 DNA is TGTGCCATACAGGGGGAGGAGAGCAATCAGCCCCAGCATTTT. Translating gives CAIQGEESNQPQHF.

The chain carries TRBV7-3 and TRBJ2-2; the match to TRBD2 covers 9 bases. CDR1 is SGHTA, CDR2 FQGTGA, per germline. The CDR3 covers 21 residues. V was clipped by 2 bases and J by 5 bases; unmatched bases: 21. CDR3 in DNA: TGTGCCAGCAGCTTATTTCCCTCAGGGGTAGCGGGAGTGGGACGGACCGGGGAGCTGTTTTTT. Protein sequence: CASSLFPSGVAGVGRTGELFF.

This chain uses TRBV4-1 with TRBJ1-1, with D possibly TRBD1 on 5 matching bases. Trimming cost V 2 bases and J 6 bases, with 16 bases left between them. The CDR3 is made up of 15 amino acids. CDR1 is MGHRA and CDR2 is YSYEKL in the germline V gene. The CDR3 nucleotides are TGCGCCAGCAGCCAAAGGGGCAGGCAAACGGCTGAAGCTTTCTTT. This gives the protein CASSQRGRQTAEAFF.

This chain links TRBV6-6 with TRBJ2-3, with 8 bases matching TRBD2. Trimming cost V 4 bases and J 3 bases; bases outside gene matches: 9. The CDR3 loop spans 16 amino acids. CDR1 MNHNY and CDR2 SVGAGI come from the germline V gene (reference sequence). The CDR3 spells CASSSRPGGGTDTQYF. CDR3 sequence (DNA): TGTGCCAGCAGTTCCCGTCCCGGGGGGGGGACAGATACGCAGTATTTT.

V is TRBV9 and J is TRBJ2-3, with D perhaps TRBD2 (5 bases). The CDR3 length is 15 residues. V lost 0 bases to trimming and J lost 1 base, with 9 bases between them. Germline V gives CDR1 SGDLS, CDR2 YYNGEE. For the CDR3, the DNA is TGTGCCAGCAGCGTAGAAGGACTCGGCACAGATACGCAGTATTTT. As protein: CASSVEGLGTDTQYF.

The rearrangement uses TRBV18 and TRBJ1-4, with a weak D call TRBD1 (5 bases). The germline gives CDR1 KGHSH, CDR2 LQKENI. The CDR3 runs to 16 residues. V was cut by 5 bases and J by 2 bases, with 15 bases left in between. The chain's CDR3 is CASSSPGPGTNEKLFF. CDR3 coding DNA: TGTGCCAGCTCATCCCCTGGGCCAGGGACTAATGAAAAACTGTTTTTT.

This chain connects TRBV7-9 to TRBJ1-2; no reliable D call. Germline assignment: CDR1 SEHNR and CDR2 FQNEAQ (reference sequence). The V gene lost 4 bases and the J gene lost 3 bases, with 15 bases spanning the gap. This CDR3 contains 15 residues. The CDR3 region has the DNA TGTGCCAGCAGCTCTGGCGGGGTTCTGCACTATGGCTACACCTTC. Amino acids: CASSSGGVLHYGYTF.

The V call is TRBV28, the J call TRBJ2-7; D might be TRBD2 (6 bases). This CDR3 has 13 amino acids. The V gene's germline CDR1 is MDHEN and CDR2 SYDVKM. V lost 3 bases, J lost 0 bases, and 6 bases lay in between. The CDR3 sequence is CASSFSGSYEQYF. The CDR3 DNA reads as TGTGCCAGCAGTTTTAGCGGCTCCTACGAGCAGTACTTC.

This chain uses TRBV11-2 with TRBJ2-5; TRBD1 matches at 8 bases. Trimming took 5 bases from V and 5 from J; bases not matched to a gene: 10. The germline gives CDR1 SGHAT, CDR2 FQNNGV. The CDR3 has 15 residues. The CDR3 reads CASSPRTGPGETQYF. The DNA of the CDR3 is TGTGCCAGCAGCCCACGGACAGGGCCGGGCGAGACCCAGTACTTC. Drawing the rest from reference TRBV11-2 and TRBJ2-5, the complete variable domain is EAGVAQSPRYKIIEKRQSVAFWCNPISGHATLYWYQQILGQGPKLLIQFQNNGVVDDSQLPKDRFSAERLKGVDSTLKIQPAKLEDSAVYLCASSPRTGPGETQYFGPGTRLLVL.

V is TRBV5-6 and J is TRBJ2-2; 9 bases agree with TRBD2. Unmatched junction bases numbered 10, after V lost 3 bases and J lost 4 bases. This CDR3 has 17 residues. Germline values: CDR1 SGHDT, CDR2 YYEEEE. The CDR3 coding sequence is TGTGCCAGCAGCTCCCTAGATAGCGGGAGATTCACCGGGGAGCTGTTTTTT. As protein: CASSSLDSGRFTGELFF.